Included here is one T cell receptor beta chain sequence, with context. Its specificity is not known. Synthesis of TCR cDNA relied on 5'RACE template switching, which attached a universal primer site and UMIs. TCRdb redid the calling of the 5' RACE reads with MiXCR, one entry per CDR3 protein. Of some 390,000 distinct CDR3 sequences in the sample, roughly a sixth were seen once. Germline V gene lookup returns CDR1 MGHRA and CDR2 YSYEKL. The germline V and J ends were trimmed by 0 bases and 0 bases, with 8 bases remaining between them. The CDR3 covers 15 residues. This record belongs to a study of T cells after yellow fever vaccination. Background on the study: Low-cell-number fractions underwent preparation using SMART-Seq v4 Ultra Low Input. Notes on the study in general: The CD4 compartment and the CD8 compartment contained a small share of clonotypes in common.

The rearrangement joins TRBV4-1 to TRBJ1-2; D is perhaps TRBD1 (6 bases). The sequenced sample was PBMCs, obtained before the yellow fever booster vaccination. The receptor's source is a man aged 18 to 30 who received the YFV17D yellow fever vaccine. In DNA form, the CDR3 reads TGCGCCAGCAGCCAAGAGCAGGGGACTAACTATGGCTACACCTTC. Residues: CASSQEQGTNYGYTF.